The present T cell receptor (beta chain) was sequenced within a study of CD8 T cells in ankylosing spondylitis. Of note for this clonotype: What it recognizes is unknown.

5'-RACE, quantitative and with molecular barcodes, yielded the TCR beta libraries. TCRdb called the 5' RACE reads again in MiXCR, with one record for every CDR3 protein. The sample carries about 110,000 distinct CDR3 sequences, 24% recorded once. The junction had 12 bases not matched to a gene; V was cut back by 1 base and J by 3 bases. The CDR3 runs to 19 residues. Overall study findings and caveats: Some of these motif variants have turned up before, in reports on reactive arthritis synovial fluid and blood. Seven to nine highly homologous variants made up a TCR beta motif, and this motif appeared characteristic of ankylosing spondylitis blood. According to the report, clones linked to the disease were significantly enriched in matched synovial fluid samples taken from ankylosing spondylitis patients.

The receptor comes from a male donor with ankylosing spondylitis. The chain combines TRBV12-3 or TRBV12-4 with TRBJ2-1, with TRBD2 matching 10 bases. The sequencing input was synovial fluid, either unsorted or a sorted T cell fraction (not recorded which). CDR3 coding DNA: TGTGCCAGCAGTTTAGAAATTTGGGCTAGCGGGAGTAACTACAATGAGCAGTTCTTC. It is translated as CASSLEIWASGSNYNEQFF.